A selection of T cell receptor beta chains follows, all from one sample in a study of T cells after yellow fever vaccination. TCRdb called the 5' RACE reads again in MiXCR, with one record for every CDR3 protein. This table has 150,000 to 200,000 distinct CDR3 sequences, roughly 8.8% appearing once. The sample consisted of CD8+ T cells sorted from PBMCs, taken 45 days after the yellow fever booster vaccination. Receptors were obtained from a man aged 18 to 30 who received the YFV17D yellow fever vaccine. CDR3s include the opening cysteine and the closing phenylalanine or tryptophan. D genes are given only for firm matches. Clone sizes are given selectively: once, few, many, or a class where the clone is expanded.

clone_size j_call v_call d_call cdr3_nt cdr3_aa
few TRBJ2-5 TRBV13 TRBD2 TGTGCCAGCAGCATCACCACTAGCGAAGCGACCCAGTACTTC CASSITTSEATQYF
NA TRBJ2-3 TRBV5-5 NA TGTGCCAGCAGCTCTCAAGTAGGCCGCACAGATACGCAGTATTTT CASSSQVGRTDTQYF
NA TRBJ1-1 TRBV9 NA TGTGCCAGCAGCGTAGAAACGGGGGCTGAAGCTTTCTTT CASSVETGAEAFF
NA TRBJ2-7 TRBV6-2/TRBV6-3 NA TGTGCCAGCAGTCCAGGACCCTCCGAGATTTACGAGCAGTACTTC CASSPGPSEIYEQYF
NA TRBJ1-1 TRBV4-1 TRBD1 TGCGCCATCGGACAGGGGAACACTGAAGCTTTCTTT CAIGQGNTEAFF
NA TRBJ2-3 TRBV7-2 TRBD2 TGTGCCAGCAGCTTGGTACGGGGGGGCACAGATACGCAGTATTTT CASSLVRGGTDTQYF
NA TRBJ1-1 TRBV4-2 NA TGTGCCAGCAGCCAAAACTTGCCTTCGGGGACTGAAGCTTTCTTT CASSQNLPSGTEAFF
many TRBJ2-3 TRBV12-3/TRBV12-4 NA TGTGCCAGCAGACCCCTTGGGGATACGCAGTATTTT CASRPLGDTQYF
NA TRBJ2-5 TRBV9 TRBD1 TGTGCCAGCAGCGCTTATACAGGGGACCAAGAGACCCAGTACTTC CASSAYTGDQETQYF
NA TRBJ2-1 TRBV12-3/TRBV12-4 TRBD2 TGTGCCAGCAGAATCGGACTAGCGGGGAACAATGAGCAGTTCTTC CASRIGLAGNNEQFF
NA TRBJ2-3 TRBV7-9 TRBD2 TGTGCCAGCAGCTCGACTAGCGGGGTGGCCACAGATACGCAGTATTTT CASSSTSGVATDTQYF
few TRBJ2-1 TRBV12-3/TRBV12-4 NA TGTGCCAGTGCCCGAGGGAATGAGCAGTTCTTC CASARGNEQFF
few TRBJ2-3 TRBV11-2 TRBD1 TGTGCCAGCAGCCCGGCGGGACAGGTCATGGCAGATACGCAGTATTTT CASSPAGQVMADTQYF
NA TRBJ2-1 TRBV29-1 NA TGCAGCGTCGCGCCGACAGGTTTTAGGGTTAATGAGCAGTTCTTC CSVAPTGFRVNEQFF
NA TRBJ2-7 TRBV21-1 NA TGTGCCAGCAGCCGAAAAGGCGGTCAGGGGGATGCGTACGAGCAGTACTTC CASSRKGGQGDAYEQYF
few TRBJ2-1 TRBV3-1 NA TGTGCCAGCAGCCAAGATCCGGGCGGACTAACCTACTCCTACAATGAGCAGTTCTTC CASSQDPGGLTYSYNEQFF
few TRBJ2-4 TRBV19 TRBD2 TGTGCCAGTATGGGGACTAGCGGAAACATTCAGTACTTC CASMGTSGNIQYF
few TRBJ1-1 TRBV12-3/TRBV12-4 NA TGTGCCAGCAGTCTGGGGGGGCCTTTCGGCACTGAAGCTTTCTTT CASSLGGPFGTEAFF
NA TRBJ2-1 TRBV3-1 TRBD2 TGTGCCAGCATGGGACTAGCGGGGGGCCCAACCCGCGCCCACTACAATGAGCAGTTCTTC CASMGLAGGPTRAHYNEQFF
NA TRBJ2-1 TRBV12-3/TRBV12-4 TRBD2 TGTGCCAGCAGTCCCCCGAGTAGCGGGGCCCCAAGGCAGTTCTTC CASSPPSSGAPRQFF
many TRBJ1-2 TRBV6-5 NA TGTGCCAGCAGTTACGGGGAGGCGTCCTATGGCTACACCTTC CASSYGEASYGYTF
few TRBJ2-7 TRBV7-9 TRBD2 TGTGCCAGCAGCACCCCCCAGACTAGCGGGGGAGCACAATACGAGCAGTACTTC CASSTPQTSGGAQYEQYF
few TRBJ2-3 TRBV7-9 TRBD2 TGTGCCAGCAGGGGCGGGGGGACACAGAGCACAGATACGCAGTATTTT CASRGGGTQSTDTQYF
few TRBJ2-1 TRBV18 TRBD1 TGTGCCAGCTCACAAGCCAGGGGGCCAAATGAGCAGTTCTTC CASSQARGPNEQFF
NA TRBJ2-5 TRBV11-2 TRBD2 TGTGCCAGCAGCTCCGGGGCACAGCGGGGGGGAGAGACCCAGTACTTC CASSSGAQRGGETQYF
NA TRBJ2-3 TRBV4-3 TRBD2 TGCGCCAGCAGCCAAGATGGGAGGGCCACAGATACGCAGTATTTT CASSQDGRATDTQYF
few TRBJ1-1 TRBV24-1 NA TGTGCCACCAGTGATCCCGAGTCGGGAGATGCTGAAGCTTTCTTT CATSDPESGDAEAFF
few TRBJ1-2 TRBV19 NA TGTGCCAGTAGTGCCGGACAGTTGGGCTACACCTTC CASSAGQLGYTF
few TRBJ1-1 TRBV9 TRBD1 TGTGCCAGCAGCGTAGCAGGGGGGAACACTGAAGCTTTCTTT CASSVAGGNTEAFF
few TRBJ1-2 TRBV2 TRBD1 TGTGCCAGCACCCGGACAGGGGACGGCTACACCTTC CASTRTGDGYTF
few TRBJ1-1 TRBV6-2/TRBV6-3 NA TGTGCCAGCAGTCCGGGCCCGAACACTGAAGCTTTCTTT CASSPGPNTEAFF
few TRBJ2-5 TRBV7-3 NA TGTGCCAGCAGCCCCGGTGGGGGAGAGCAAGAGACCCAGTACTTC CASSPGGGEQETQYF
NA TRBJ2-7 TRBV12-3/TRBV12-4 NA TGTGCCAGCAGTCAGGGGACGCCCGCATGGTACGAGCAGTACTTC CASSQGTPAWYEQYF
few TRBJ2-6 TRBV9 NA TGTGCCAGCAGCGTAGGTCCTGGGGCCAACGTCCTGACTTTC CASSVGPGANVLTF
few TRBJ1-6 TRBV6-6 NA TGTGCCAGCAGAATGGTAGGAGGGCAGGGTCGGGACTCACCCCTCCACTTT CASRMVGGQGRDSPLHF
few TRBJ1-2 TRBV4-2 NA TGTGCCAGCAGCCCCCCGGCAAGGGCCGCCTATGGCTACACCTTC CASSPPARAAYGYTF
many TRBJ2-3 TRBV20-1 TRBD1 TGCAGTGCTTATTACAGGGGGAACACAGATACGCAGTATTTT CSAYYRGNTDTQYF
few TRBJ2-5 TRBV9 TRBD2 TGTGCCAGCAGCCAAGACGGTAGCGGGGGTCACCAAGAGACCCAGTACTTC CASSQDGSGGHQETQYF
few TRBJ2-3 TRBV4-3 TRBD2 TGCGCCAGCAGCCCCGAACTAGCGGGGGGGCCAGATACGCAGTATTTT CASSPELAGGPDTQYF
many TRBJ1-3 TRBV4-3 NA TGCGCCAGCAGCCAAGATAGGCCCCCCGACTCTGGAAACACCATATATTTT CASSQDRPPDSGNTIYF
NA TRBJ2-3 TRBV28 TRBD1 TGTGCCAGCAGTTTACCTGGGACAGGGGGCGCAGATACGCAGTATTTT CASSLPGTGGADTQYF
many TRBJ2-7 TRBV25-1 NA TGTGCCAGCAGTGTTGGATCCTACGAGCAGTACTTC CASSVGSYEQYF
NA TRBJ2-2 TRBV30 NA TGTGCCTGGAGGTGGGGGTTAGGCGGGGAGCTGTTTTTT CAWRWGLGGELFF
few TRBJ2-3 TRBV7-9 TRBD1 TGTGCCAGCAGCTTTATCTACGGACAGGGGAACTATACGCAGTATTTT CASSFIYGQGNYTQYF
few TRBJ2-1 TRBV6-6 NA TGTGCCAGCAGTGGACAGGGAGGGAATGAGCAGTTCTTC CASSGQGGNEQFF
many TRBJ2-3 TRBV5-1 TRBD2 TGCGCCAGCAGTTCTGGACTAGCGAACACAGATACGCAGTATTTT CASSSGLANTDTQYF
few TRBJ2-7 TRBV4-3 NA TGCGCCAGCAGCCAAGAGGACAGCTCCTACGAGCAGTACTTC CASSQEDSSYEQYF
NA TRBJ2-2 TRBV2 TRBD2 TGTGCCAGCAGGGGCCCTGGACTAGCGGGGGGCTCCGGGGAGCTGTTTTTT CASRGPGLAGGSGELFF
many TRBJ2-6 TRBV28 NA TGTGCCAGCAGCACTGGCCTGACGGGCGGGGCCAACGTCCTGACTTTC CASSTGLTGGANVLTF
many TRBJ2-1 TRBV11-2 TRBD2 TGTGCCAGCAGCAACGGGGGGAATGAGCAGTTCTTC CASSNGGNEQFF
NA TRBJ2-3 TRBV4-1 TRBD2 TGCGCCAGCAGCCAAAGACTAGCGGGGGGGCTTGTCACAGATACGCAGTATTTT CASSQRLAGGLVTDTQYF
few TRBJ1-1 TRBV9 TRBD1 TGTGCCAGCGCGGGGGGACAGGTAAACACTGAAGCTTTCTTT CASAGGQVNTEAFF
NA TRBJ1-2 TRBV7-6 NA TGTGCCAGCAGCTTAGAGGGACACGGTGGAACGGGGTATGGCTACACCTTC CASSLEGHGGTGYGYTF